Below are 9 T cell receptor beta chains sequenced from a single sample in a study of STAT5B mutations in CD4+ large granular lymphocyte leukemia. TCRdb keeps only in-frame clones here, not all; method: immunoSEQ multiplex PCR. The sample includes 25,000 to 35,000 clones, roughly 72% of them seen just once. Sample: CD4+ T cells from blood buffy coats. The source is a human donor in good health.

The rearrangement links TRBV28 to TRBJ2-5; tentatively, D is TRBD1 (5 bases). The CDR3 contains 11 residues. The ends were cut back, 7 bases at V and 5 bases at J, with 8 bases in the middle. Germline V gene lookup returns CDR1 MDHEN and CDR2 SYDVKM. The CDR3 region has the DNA TGTGCCAGCACAGGGTTTGAGACCCAGTACTTC. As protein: CASTGFETQYF.

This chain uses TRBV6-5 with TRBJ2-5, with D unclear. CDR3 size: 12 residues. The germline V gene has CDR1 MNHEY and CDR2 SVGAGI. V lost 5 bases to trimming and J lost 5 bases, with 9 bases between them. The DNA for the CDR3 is TGTGCCAGCAGTATTCAACTGGAGACCCAGTACTTC. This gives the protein CASSIQLETQYF.

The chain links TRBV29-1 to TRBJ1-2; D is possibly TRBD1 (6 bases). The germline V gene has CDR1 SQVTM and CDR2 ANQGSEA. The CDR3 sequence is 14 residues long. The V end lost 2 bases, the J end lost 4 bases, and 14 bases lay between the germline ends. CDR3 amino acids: CSVETEGDVYGYTF. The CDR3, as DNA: TGCAGCGTTGAAACCGAGGGGGATGTCTATGGCTACACCTTC.

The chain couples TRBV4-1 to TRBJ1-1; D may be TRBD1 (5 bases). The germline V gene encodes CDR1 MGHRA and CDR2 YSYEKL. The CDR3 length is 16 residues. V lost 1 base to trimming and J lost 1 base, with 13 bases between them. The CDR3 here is CASSQVVRGRNTEAFF. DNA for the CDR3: TGCGCCAGCAGCCAAGTTGTACGGGGCCGGAACACTGAAGCTTTCTTT.

CDR3 amino acids: CATNPRGATSEQFF. The DNA for the CDR3 is TGTGCCACCAACCCCCGGGGGGCTACAAGTGAGCAGTTCTTC. The chain is built from TRBV19 and TRBJ2-1; tentative D call: TRBD2 (7 bases). The germline V gene encodes CDR1 LNHDA and CDR2 SQIVND (reference sequence). V lost 10 bases and J 9 bases, leaving 22 bases between the germline ends. The CDR3 contains 14 residues.

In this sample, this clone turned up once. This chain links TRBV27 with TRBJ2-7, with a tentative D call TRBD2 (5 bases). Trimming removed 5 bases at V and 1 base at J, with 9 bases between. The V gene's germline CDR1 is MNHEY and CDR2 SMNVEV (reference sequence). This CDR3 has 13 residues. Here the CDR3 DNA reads TGTGCCAGCAGTCGTACTAGATCCTACGAGCAGTACTTC. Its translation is CASSRTRSYEQYF.

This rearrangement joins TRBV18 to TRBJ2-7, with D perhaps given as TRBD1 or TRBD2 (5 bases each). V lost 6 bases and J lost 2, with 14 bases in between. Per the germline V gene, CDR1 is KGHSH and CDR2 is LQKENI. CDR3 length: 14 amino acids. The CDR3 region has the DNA TGTGCCAGCTCCTGGGGTGGGGGAACCTACGAGCAGTACTTC. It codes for CASSWGGGTYEQYF. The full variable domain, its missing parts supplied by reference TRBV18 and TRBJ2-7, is NAGVMQNPRHLVRRRGQEARLRCSPMKGHSHVYWYRQLPEEGLKFMVYLQKENIIDESGMPKERFSAEFPKEGPSILRIQQVVRGDSAAYFCASSWGGGTYEQYFGPGTRLTVT.

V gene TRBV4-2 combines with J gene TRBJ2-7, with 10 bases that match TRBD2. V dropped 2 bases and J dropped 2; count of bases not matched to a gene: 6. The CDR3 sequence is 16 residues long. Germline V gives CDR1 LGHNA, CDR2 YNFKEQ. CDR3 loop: CASSQLTSGNTYEQYF. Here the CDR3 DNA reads TGTGCCAGCAGCCAACTCACTAGCGGGAACACCTACGAGCAGTACTTC.

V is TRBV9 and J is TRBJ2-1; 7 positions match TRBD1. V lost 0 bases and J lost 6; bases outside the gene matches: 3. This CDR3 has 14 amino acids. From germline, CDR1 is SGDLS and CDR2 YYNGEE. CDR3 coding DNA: TGTGCCAGCAGCGTAGAGGGGGCTCGCAATGAGCAGTTCTTC. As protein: CASSVEGARNEQFF.